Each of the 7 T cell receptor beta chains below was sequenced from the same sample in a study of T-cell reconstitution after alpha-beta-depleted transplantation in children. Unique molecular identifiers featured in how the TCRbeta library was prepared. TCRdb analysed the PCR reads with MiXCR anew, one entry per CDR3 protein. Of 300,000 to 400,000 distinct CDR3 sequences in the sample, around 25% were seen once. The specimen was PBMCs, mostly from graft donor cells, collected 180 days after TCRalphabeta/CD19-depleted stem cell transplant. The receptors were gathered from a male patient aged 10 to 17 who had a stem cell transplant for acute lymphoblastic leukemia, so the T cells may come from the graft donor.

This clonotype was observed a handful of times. CDR3 nucleotides: TGTGCCAGCATATCTTGGACGGAGGACTATGGCTACACCTTC. Amino acids: CASISWTEDYGYTF. The gene calls are TRBV21-1 and TRBJ1-2. TRBV21-1 is annotated as a pseudogene. The CDR3 runs 14 residues.

Written as DNA, the CDR3 is TGCGCCAGCAGCCACACAGGGAGTCACACTGAAGCTTTCTTT. Translated, it gives CASSHTGSHTEAFF. This chain connects TRBV5-1 to TRBJ1-1; D is possibly TRBD1 (6 bases). The CDR3 length is 14 residues. V was cut by 4 bases and J by 3 bases, with 13 bases left in between. Germline CDR1 reads SGHRS; CDR2 reads YFSETQ.

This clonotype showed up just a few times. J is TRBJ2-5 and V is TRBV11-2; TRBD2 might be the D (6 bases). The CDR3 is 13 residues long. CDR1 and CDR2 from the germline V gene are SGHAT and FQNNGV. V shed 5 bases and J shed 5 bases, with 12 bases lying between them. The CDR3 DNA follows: TGTGCCAGCAGCCAGACTAGTTTGGAGACCCAGTACTTC. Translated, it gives CASSQTSLETQYF. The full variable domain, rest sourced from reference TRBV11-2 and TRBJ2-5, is EAGVAQSPRYKIIEKRQSVAFWCNPISGHATLYWYQQILGQGPKLLIQFQNNGVVDDSQLPKDRFSAERLKGVDSTLKIQPAKLEDSAVYLCASSQTSLETQYFGPGTRLLVL.

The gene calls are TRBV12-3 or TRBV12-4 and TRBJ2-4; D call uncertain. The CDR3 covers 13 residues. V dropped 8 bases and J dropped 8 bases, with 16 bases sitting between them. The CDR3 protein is CASLLPGPHIQYF. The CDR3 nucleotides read TGTGCCAGCCTATTACCCGGACCACACATTCAGTACTTC.

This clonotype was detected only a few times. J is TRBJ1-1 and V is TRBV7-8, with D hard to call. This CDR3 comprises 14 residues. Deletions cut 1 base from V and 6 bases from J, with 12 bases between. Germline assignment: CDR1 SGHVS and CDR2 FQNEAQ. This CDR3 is CASSLGGETAEAFF. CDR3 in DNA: TGTGCCAGCAGCTTAGGTGGGGAAACCGCTGAAGCTTTCTTT.

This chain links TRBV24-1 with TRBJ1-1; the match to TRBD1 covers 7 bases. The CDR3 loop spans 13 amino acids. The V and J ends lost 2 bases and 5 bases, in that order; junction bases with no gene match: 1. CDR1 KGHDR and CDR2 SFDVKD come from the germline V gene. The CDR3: CATSDSGGTEAFF. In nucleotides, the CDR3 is TGTGCCACCAGTGATTCAGGGGGGACTGAAGCTTTCTTT.

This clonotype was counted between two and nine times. The CDR3 spells CASSQARGALTF. CDR3 bases: TGCGCCAGCAGCCAAGCGCGGGGGGCCCTGACTTTC. The chain joins TRBV4-1 to TRBJ2-6; TRBD2 aligns across 8 bases. From germline, CDR1 is MGHRA and CDR2 YSYEKL. The V gene end was trimmed by 1 base and the J gene end by 15 bases; junction bases not matched to a gene: 2. The CDR3 is 12 amino acids.